Given below is one T cell receptor beta chain in context. What it binds is not known. Assay used: immunoSEQ multiplex PCR; TCRdb lists only in-frame clones, some missing. Of under 25,000 clones listed, less than 90% are singletons. These data come from a study of T cell responses to AZD1222 COVID-19 vaccine. Whole-study results and caveats: After the peak T cell response, and only then, were repertoires sampled. Of the AZD1222 recipients, only 5 or 6 were seropositive at baseline.

The source was peripheral blood, collected 28 days after the second AZD1222 dose. The clonotype was recovered from an adult who received the AZD1222 COVID-19 vaccine.

CDR3 amino acids: CASSINVAGDPDTQYF. The CDR3 DNA sequence: TGTGCCAGCAGCATAAATGTAGCGGGAGACCCGGATACGCAGTATTTT. This chain links TRBV7-2 with TRBJ2-3, with 9 bases lining up with TRBD2. Germline CDR1 reads SGHTA; CDR2 reads FQGNSA. With 5 bases clipped from V and 6 bases from J, the junction kept 12 bases outside the gene matches. There are 16 residues in the CDR3.